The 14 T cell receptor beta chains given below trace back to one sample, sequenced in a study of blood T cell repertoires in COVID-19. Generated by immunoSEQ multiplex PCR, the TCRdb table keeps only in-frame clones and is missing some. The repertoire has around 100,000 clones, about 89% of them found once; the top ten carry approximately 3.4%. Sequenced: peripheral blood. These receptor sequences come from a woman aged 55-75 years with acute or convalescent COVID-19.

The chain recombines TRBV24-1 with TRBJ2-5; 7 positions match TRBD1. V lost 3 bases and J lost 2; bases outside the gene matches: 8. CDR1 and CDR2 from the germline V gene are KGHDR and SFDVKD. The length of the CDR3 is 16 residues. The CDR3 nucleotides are TGTGCCACCAGTGATATTGGGACAGAGAGGCAAGAGACCCAGTACTTC. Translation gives CATSDIGTERQETQYF.

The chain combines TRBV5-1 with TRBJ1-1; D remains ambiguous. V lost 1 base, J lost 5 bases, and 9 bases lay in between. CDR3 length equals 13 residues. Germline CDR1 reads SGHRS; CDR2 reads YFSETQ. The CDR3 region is CASSLRRGTEAFF. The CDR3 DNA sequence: TGCGCCAGCAGCTTGAGACGAGGTACTGAAGCTTTCTTT.

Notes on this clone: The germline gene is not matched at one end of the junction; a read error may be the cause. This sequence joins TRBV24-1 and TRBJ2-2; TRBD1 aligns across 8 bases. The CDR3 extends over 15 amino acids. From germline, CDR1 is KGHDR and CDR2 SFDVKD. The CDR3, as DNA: TGTGCCACGAGTGCCGGACAGGGACACACCGGGGAGCTGTTTTTT. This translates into CATSAGQGHTGELFF.

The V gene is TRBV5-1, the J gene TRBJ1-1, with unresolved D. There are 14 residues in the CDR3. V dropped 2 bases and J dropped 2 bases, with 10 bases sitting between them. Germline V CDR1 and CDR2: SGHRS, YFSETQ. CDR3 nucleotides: TGCGCCAGCAGCTTCGCGGGGTCCAACACTGAAGCTTTCTTT. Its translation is CASSFAGSNTEAFF.

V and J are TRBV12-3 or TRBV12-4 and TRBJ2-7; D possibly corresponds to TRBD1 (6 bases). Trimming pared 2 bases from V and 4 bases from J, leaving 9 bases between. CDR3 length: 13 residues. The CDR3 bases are TGTGCCAGCAGTTTATCCGGACAGTACGAGCAGTACTTC. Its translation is CASSLSGQYEQYF.

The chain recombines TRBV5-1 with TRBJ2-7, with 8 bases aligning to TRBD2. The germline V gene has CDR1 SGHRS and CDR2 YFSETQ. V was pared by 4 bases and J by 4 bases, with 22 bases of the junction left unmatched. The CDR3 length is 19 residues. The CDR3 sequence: CASSPPSGLAGERLYEQYF. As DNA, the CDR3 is TGCGCCAGCAGCCCCCCTAGTGGACTAGCCGGAGAGCGGTTGTACGAGCAGTACTTC. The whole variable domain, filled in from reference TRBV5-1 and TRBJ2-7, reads KAGVTQTPRYLIKTRGQQVTLSCSPISGHRSVSWYQQTPGQGLQFLFEYFSETQRNKGNFPGRFSGRQFSNSRSEMNVSTLELGDSALYLCASSPPSGLAGERLYEQYFGPGTRLTVT.

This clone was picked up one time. The CDR3 sequence: CAWSTGYSNQPQHF. CDR3 nucleotide sequence: TGTGCCTGGAGCACAGGCTATAGCAATCAGCCCCAGCATTTT. The chain recombines TRBV30 with TRBJ1-5; a weak D match, TRBD1 (5 bases). Per the germline V gene, CDR1 is GTSNPN and CDR2 is SVGIG (reference sequence). The V gene lost 3 bases and the J gene lost 0 bases, with 9 bases spanning the gap. This CDR3 has 14 amino acids.

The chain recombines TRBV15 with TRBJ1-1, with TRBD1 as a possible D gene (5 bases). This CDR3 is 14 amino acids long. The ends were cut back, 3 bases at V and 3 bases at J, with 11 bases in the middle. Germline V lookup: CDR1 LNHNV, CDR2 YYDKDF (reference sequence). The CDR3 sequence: CATSRQGKDTEAFF. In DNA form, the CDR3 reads TGTGCCACCAGCAGGCAGGGAAAGGACACTGAAGCTTTCTTT.

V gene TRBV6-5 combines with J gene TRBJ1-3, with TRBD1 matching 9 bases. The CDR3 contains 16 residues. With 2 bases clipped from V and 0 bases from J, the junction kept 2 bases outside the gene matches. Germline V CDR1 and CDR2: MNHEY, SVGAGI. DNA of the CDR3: TGTGCCAGCAGTTACACGGGACAGGGCTCTGGAAACACCATATATTTT. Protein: CASSYTGQGSGNTIYF.

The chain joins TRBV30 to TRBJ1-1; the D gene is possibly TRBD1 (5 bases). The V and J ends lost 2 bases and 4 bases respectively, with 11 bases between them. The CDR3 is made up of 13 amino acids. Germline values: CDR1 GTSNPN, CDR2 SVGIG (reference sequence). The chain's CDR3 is CAWSRGEATEAFF. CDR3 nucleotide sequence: TGTGCCTGGAGTCGGGGGGAAGCCACTGAAGCTTTCTTT.

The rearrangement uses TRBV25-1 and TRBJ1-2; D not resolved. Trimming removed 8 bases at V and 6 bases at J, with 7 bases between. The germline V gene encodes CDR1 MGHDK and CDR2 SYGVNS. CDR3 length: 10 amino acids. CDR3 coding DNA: TGTGCCAGCGGAGAGGATGGCTACACCTTC. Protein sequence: CASGEDGYTF.

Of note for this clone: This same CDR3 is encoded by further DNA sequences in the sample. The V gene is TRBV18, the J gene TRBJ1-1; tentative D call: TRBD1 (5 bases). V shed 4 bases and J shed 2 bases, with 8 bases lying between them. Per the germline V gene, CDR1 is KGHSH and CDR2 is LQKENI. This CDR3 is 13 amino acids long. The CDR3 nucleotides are TGTGCCAGCTCACTTAGGGGTAACACTGAAGCTTTCTTT. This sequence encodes CASSLRGNTEAFF.

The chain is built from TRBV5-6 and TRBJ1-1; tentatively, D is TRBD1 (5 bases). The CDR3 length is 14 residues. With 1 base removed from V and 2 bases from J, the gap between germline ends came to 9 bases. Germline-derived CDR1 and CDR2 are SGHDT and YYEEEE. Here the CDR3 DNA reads TGTGCCAGCAGCTTGCCAGGGTTCAACACTGAAGCTTTCTTT. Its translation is CASSLPGFNTEAFF.

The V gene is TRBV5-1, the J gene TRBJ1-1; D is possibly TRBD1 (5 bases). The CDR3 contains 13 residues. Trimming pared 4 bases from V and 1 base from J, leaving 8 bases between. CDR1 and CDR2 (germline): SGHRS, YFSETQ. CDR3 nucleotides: TGCGCCAGCAGCCGACAGCCGAACACTGAAGCTTTCTTT. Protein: CASSRQPNTEAFF.